This T cell receptor beta chain was captured by sequencing in a study of blood T cells in healthy people across ages (dated by TCRdb to 2013 to 2016). General notes on the study: In model experiments, template switching captured roughly one uniquely barcoded TCR beta cDNA molecule for every two T cells. Age-related changes in TCR beta repertoire diversity were measured in the study by deep sequencing normalized with unique cDNA molecular identifiers. Donors were grouped into four age groups: young (average 16 years), middle-aged (39), aged (over 55) and long-lived (approximately 78). To avoid experimental bias, donors of different ages were spread randomly across the sequencing lanes. Using the same blood draw, the study looked at two additional independent replicas of 1 million unique cDNA reads for two donors, one aged 18 to 30 and the other aged 80 or older.

Donors were 39 systemically healthy Caucasian individuals from Russia aged roughly 6 to 100 years. Ten milliliters of peripheral blood were drawn from each donor into EDTA-treated Vacutainer tubes. Ficoll-Paque density-gradient centrifugation was used to isolate PBMCs, with at least 7 million per sample. Trizol reagent was used to extract total RNA from the PBMCs, yielding at least 5.5 micrograms per sample. Naive CD45RAhigh/CD27high T cell percentages were measured by flow cytometry on a PBMC aliquot from every donor. General conclusions and limits of the study: As age increased, observed TCR beta diversity per million T cells dropped in a roughly linear way, and a significant reduction was already evident by age about 40. Because donor CMV infection status was unknown, age-related changes in expanded clonotypes were potentially confounded. Compared with the aged group, the long-lived group had more naive CD4+ T cells, fewer expanded clones and increased TCR diversity, suggesting age selection. The percentage of naive T cells measured by flow cytometry correlated strongly with observed TCR beta diversity. Estimates of total diversity based on one million sequenced T cells were considered lower bounds and underestimates. Conclusive comparison of naive and antigen-experienced compartments was prevented by the profiling of bulk unsorted PBMCs.

Comments on this clonotype: The antigen it binds to is not known. Per-base quality was not reported, and no clone a single base away is much larger than it.

The library was prepared using 5' RACE. Instrument on record: Illumina HiSeq 2500. A second roughly 7 to 11 cycle PCR used a sample-barcoded 5' primer and a J-beta primer mix. Each TCR beta cDNA molecule received a unique molecular identifier from a template-switch 5' adaptor carrying 12 random nucleotides. At least 2.5 million CDR3-containing paired-end reads were obtained from each sample. The Mint cDNA synthesis kit, primed by a TRBC-specific oligonucleotide, was used to synthesize first-strand cDNA from all RNA. Following uracil-DNA glycosylase treatment, all cDNA underwent a first 18-cycle PCR with the universal primers M1SS and BC2_uni_R. Concerning the study's data processing: For normalization, 1 million high-quality reads were randomly selected from each sample, with every read carrying a distinct molecular identifier. Instead of being binned into consensus sequences, reads that shared molecular identifiers were thrown out. CDR3 identification, clonotype clustering and error correction used MiTCR with a Q25 quality threshold and the strictest error-elimination algorithm. A nonparametric unseen species model with Euler transformation was used to estimate a lower bound on total TCR beta diversity. Starting from the raw public reads, TCRdb applied fastp trimming at Q25, assembled clones with MiXCR and retained in-frame beta chains. Each CDR3 protein gets just one entry, which takes the most common genes and DNA from the rows behind it. In this record, the V and J calls reflect TCRdb's handling and not the investigators' own analysis. This sample comprises approximately 850,000 distinct CDR3 sequences, roughly 64% of them detected only once. Of the sample, 20% to 25% is held by the ten largest clones.

The CDR3 goes from the cysteine to the phenylalanine over 14 residues. Only the CDR3 portion is preserved as DNA: 42 bases, with reading frame beginning at the first base. The germline V gene (reference sequence) yields DFQATT for CDR1 and SNEGSKA for CDR2. Trimming removed 5 bases from V and 3 bases from J, leaving 16 bases between the germline ends. This receptor was obtained from a man aged 25 to 40 in good health. The material sequenced was blood. The V gene is TRBV20-1 and the J gene is TRBJ2-5; the D gene is perhaps TRBD2, from 5 matching bases. For the CDR3, the sequence is CSAAANYGEETQYF. The DNA reads as follows: TGCAGTGCTGCTGCTAATTACGGGGAAGAGACCCAGTACTTC.